This is a list of T cell receptor beta chains from one sample in a study of blood T cell repertoires in COVID-19. Clones were sequenced by immunoSEQ multiplex PCR, and TCRdb holds only the in-frame ones, with some missing. The table lists a few hundred thousand clones, around 87% of them singletons. Sequencing used peripheral blood. These receptor sequences come from a woman aged 45-65 years with acute or convalescent COVID-19. The CDR3 runs from the conserved cysteine through the conserved F or W. A D gene is named only where the DNA matches it firmly. Clone size, where shown, is once, few, many, or a class for clones that have expanded.

V gene: TRBV28
D gene: TRBD1
J gene: TRBJ1-2
clone size: -
CDR3 protein: CASSQRTGGWAYGYTF
CDR3 DNA: TGTGCCAGCAGCCAACGGACAGGGGGCTGGGCCTATGGCTACACCTTC

V gene: TRBV4-3
D gene: TRBD2
J gene: TRBJ2-7
clone size: -
CDR3 protein: CASSQDHRTSGYEQYF
CDR3 DNA: TGCGCCAGCAGCCAAGATCACCGGACTAGCGGCTACGAGCAGTACTTC

V gene: TRBV29-1
D gene: TRBD1
J gene: TRBJ1-3
clone size: -
CDR3 protein: CSVLRDRGGNTIYF
CDR3 DNA: TGCAGCGTTCTTAGGGACAGGGGCGGAAACACCATATATTTT

V gene: TRBV10-3
D gene: -
J gene: TRBJ2-1
clone size: -
CDR3 protein: CAIRAEGDLIEQFF
CDR3 DNA: TGTGCCATCAGAGCGGAAGGGGACTTGATCGAGCAGTTCTTC

V gene: TRBV7-8
D gene: TRBD1
J gene: TRBJ1-1
clone size: -
CDR3 protein: CASSLRGLDTEAFF
CDR3 DNA: TGTGCCAGCAGCTTAAGGGGGCTCGACACTGAAGCTTTCTTT

V gene: TRBV29-1
D gene: -
J gene: TRBJ1-2
clone size: once
CDR3 protein: CSVEDRVGGDYGYTF
CDR3 DNA: TGCAGCGTTGAAGATCGGGTAGGGGGAGACTATGGCTACACCTTC

V gene: TRBV7-6
D gene: TRBD1
J gene: TRBJ2-7
clone size: -
CDR3 protein: CASSVDRGFSYEQYF
CDR3 DNA: TGTGCCAGCAGCGTAGACAGGGGATTCTCCTACGAGCAGTACTTC

V gene: TRBV9
D gene: -
J gene: TRBJ2-1
clone size: -
CDR3 protein: CASSVDSGVFNEQFF
CDR3 DNA: TGTGCCAGCAGCGTAGACAGCGGCGTTTTCAATGAGCAGTTCTTC

V gene: TRBV9
D gene: -
J gene: TRBJ2-3
clone size: -
CDR3 protein: CASSVGTVTDTQYF
CDR3 DNA: TGTGCCAGCAGCGTAGGTACAGTCACAGATACGCAGTATTTT

V gene: TRBV10-3
D gene: TRBD2
J gene: TRBJ2-1
clone size: -
CDR3 protein: CAIRDSGMPHNEQFF
CDR3 DNA: TGTGCCATCAGAGATAGCGGGATGCCGCACAATGAGCAGTTCTTC

V gene: TRBV7-2
D gene: TRBD1
J gene: TRBJ2-7
clone size: -
CDR3 protein: CASSLVSAGGRYEQYF
CDR3 DNA: TGTGCCAGCAGCTTAGTGTCGGCAGGGGGAAGGTACGAGCAGTACTTC

V gene: TRBV27
D gene: -
J gene: TRBJ1-1
clone size: once
CDR3 protein: CASSPRKGGYTEAFF
CDR3 DNA: TGTGCCAGCAGTCCGCGAAAGGGAGGGTACACTGAAGCTTTCTTT

V gene: TRBV7-2
D gene: TRBD2
J gene: TRBJ2-1
clone size: -
CDR3 protein: CASSFTGTSLSEQFF
CDR3 DNA: TGTGCCAGCAGCTTCACCGGGACTAGCTTGAGTGAGCAGTTCTTC

V gene: TRBV4-3
D gene: -
J gene: TRBJ1-6
clone size: -
CDR3 protein: CASSLRTWGEHSPLHF
CDR3 DNA: TGCGCCAGCAGCCTACGGACATGGGGGGAGCATTCACCCCTCCACTTT

V gene: TRBV15
D gene: TRBD1
J gene: TRBJ1-2
clone size: -
CDR3 protein: CATSRDRDGYTF
CDR3 DNA: TGTGCCACCAGCAGGGACAGGGACGGCTACACCTTC

V gene: TRBV11-2
D gene: -
J gene: TRBJ1-6
clone size: -
CDR3 protein: CASSHTTWVHNSPLHF
CDR3 DNA: TGTGCCAGCAGCCACACTACATGGGTACATAATTCACCCCTCCACTTT

V gene: TRBV30
D gene: TRBD1
J gene: TRBJ2-4
clone size: -
CDR3 protein: CAWSGQGTWQYF
CDR3 DNA: TGTGCCTGGAGTGGACAGGGAACGTGGCAGTACTTC

V gene: TRBV30
D gene: -
J gene: TRBJ2-7
clone size: -
CDR3 protein: CAWSLKTTSKAYEQYF
CDR3 DNA: TGTGCCTGGAGTCTCAAGACTACCTCAAAAGCCTACGAGCAGTACTTC

V gene: TRBV7-2
D gene: TRBD1
J gene: TRBJ1-5
clone size: -
CDR3 protein: CASSQDRGRQPQHF
CDR3 DNA: TGTGCCAGCAGCCAGGACAGGGGAAGACAGCCCCAGCATTTT

V gene: TRBV12-3/TRBV12-4
D gene: -
J gene: TRBJ1-2
clone size: few
CDR3 protein: CASSLWQGDYTF
CDR3 DNA: TGTGCCAGCAGTTTATGGCAGGGTGACTACACCTTC

V gene: TRBV7-2
D gene: -
J gene: TRBJ1-3
clone size: -
CDR3 protein: CASSPWGAGNTIYF
CDR3 DNA: TGTGCCAGCAGCCCGTGGGGGGCTGGAAACACCATATATTTT

V gene: TRBV27
D gene: -
J gene: TRBJ1-4
clone size: -
CDR3 protein: CASSSVYNEKLFF
CDR3 DNA: TGTGCCAGCAGTTCCGTCTATAATGAAAAACTGTTTTTT

V gene: TRBV2
D gene: -
J gene: TRBJ2-2
clone size: once
CDR3 protein: CASRQENTGELFF
CDR3 DNA: TGTGCCAGCAGACAGGAGAACACCGGGGAGCTGTTTTTT

V gene: TRBV2
D gene: TRBD2
J gene: TRBJ2-5
clone size: -
CDR3 protein: CASSVGTRETQYF
CDR3 DNA: TGTGCCAGCAGTGTTGGGACTAGAGAGACCCAGTACTTC

V gene: TRBV28
D gene: -
J gene: TRBJ1-2
clone size: -
CDR3 protein: CASSTQGYGYTF
CDR3 DNA: TGTGCCAGCAGTACCCAGGGATACGGCTACACCTTC

V gene: TRBV4-1
D gene: TRBD2
J gene: TRBJ2-1
clone size: -
CDR3 protein: CASSQALPSGNYNEQFF
CDR3 DNA: TGCGCCAGCAGCCAAGCTTTGCCTAGCGGGAACTACAATGAGCAGTTCTTC

V gene: TRBV24-1
D gene: TRBD1
J gene: TRBJ2-1
clone size: -
CDR3 protein: CATSDLSLRSGGPSYNEQFF
CDR3 DNA: TGTGCCACCAGTGATTTGAGTCTGAGGTCAGGGGGTCCTTCCTACAATGAGCAGTTCTTC

V gene: TRBV16
D gene: -
J gene: TRBJ2-2
clone size: -
CDR3 protein: CASSRLVGDRTGELFF
CDR3 DNA: TGTGCCAGCAGCCGACTAGTTGGGGATCGAACCGGGGAGCTGTTTTTT

V gene: TRBV28
D gene: -
J gene: TRBJ2-3
clone size: -
CDR3 protein: CATGILRDTQYF
CDR3 DNA: TGTGCCACCGGGATTCTTCGGGATACGCAGTATTTT

V gene: TRBV3-1/TRBV3-2
D gene: -
J gene: TRBJ2-7
clone size: -
CDR3 protein: CASRVRDTALYEQYF
CDR3 DNA: TGTGCCAGCAGGGTCCGGGACACCGCGTTGTACGAGCAGTACTTC

V gene: TRBV18
D gene: -
J gene: TRBJ2-3
clone size: -
CDR3 protein: CASSPAAGADTQYF
CDR3 DNA: TGTGCCAGCTCACCAGCGGCAGGGGCAGATACGCAGTATTTT

V gene: TRBV27
D gene: TRBD2
J gene: TRBJ2-3
clone size: -
CDR3 protein: CASRELGGLDTQYF
CDR3 DNA: TGTGCCAGCAGGGAGCTCGGGGGGTTAGATACGCAGTATTTT

V gene: TRBV6-1
D gene: -
J gene: TRBJ2-5
clone size: -
CDR3 protein: CASSEAVARRAQYF
CDR3 DNA: TGTGCCAGCAGTGAAGCAGTCGCCCGCAGGGCCCAGTACTTC

V gene: TRBV4-2
D gene: TRBD1
J gene: TRBJ1-1
clone size: -
CDR3 protein: CASSQERGQGRYAFF
CDR3 DNA: TGTGCCAGCAGCCAAGAGAGGGGACAGGGCCGGTATGCTTTCTTT

V gene: TRBV7-2
D gene: -
J gene: TRBJ1-3
clone size: -
CDR3 protein: CASSLSRGRNTIYF
CDR3 DNA: TGTGCCAGCAGCTTAAGCAGGGGCCGAAACACCATATATTTT

V gene: TRBV7-8
D gene: -
J gene: TRBJ1-3
clone size: once
CDR3 protein: CASSLEQVAGNTIYF
CDR3 DNA: TGTGCCAGCAGCTTAGAACAGGTGGCTGGAAACACCATATATTTT

V gene: TRBV7-6
D gene: TRBD1
J gene: TRBJ1-3
clone size: -
CDR3 protein: CASSLSFGTDGGLGNTIYF
CDR3 DNA: TGTGCCAGCAGCTTATCCTTCGGGACAGACGGGGGCCTCGGAAACACCATATATTTT

V gene: TRBV2
D gene: -
J gene: TRBJ1-6
clone size: -
CDR3 protein: CARQIYNSPLHF
CDR3 DNA: TGTGCCAGACAGATCTATAATTCACCCCTCCACTTT

V gene: TRBV27
D gene: TRBD1
J gene: TRBJ1-2
clone size: few
CDR3 protein: CASGDRGGGYTF
CDR3 DNA: TGTGCCAGCGGGGACAGGGGAGGTGGCTACACCTTC